Detailed here is one T cell receptor beta chain. Its antigen remains unidentified. One base away there is no much larger clone; base qualities are not given. The cohort consisted of 600 to 700 healthy bone marrow donors. At the time of sampling, all cohort members were nominally healthy, though unrecorded immune exposures were likely present. The donor was CMV seropositive and belonged to the group of more than 250 seropositive cohort members. A peripheral blood sample was collected from each donor, and TCR beta sequencing was performed on peripheral blood mononuclear cells. Genomic DNA extraction from the blood cell samples was performed with the Qiagen DNeasy Blood Extraction Kit. The data are from a study of cytomegalovirus exposure and HLA in healthy donors (dated by TCRdb to between 2016 and 2019). About the study as a whole: An earlier analysis of 587 of the donors reported 250 to 300 Gb of sequence data and 117 million unique TCR beta sequences from about 180 million T cells. An early release that covered roughly 600 HLA-typed donors contained about 300 gigabases of sequencing data and about 93 million unique TCR sequences. Among the roughly 400 genotyped donors, 81% belonged to the genetic ancestry cluster associated with self-reported Caucasian donors. The aim of the study was to test whether cataloging public T cell receptors could identify signatures of past pathogen exposure. The study profiled the T cell repertoires of about 640 subjects by immunosequencing and related them to cytomegalovirus serostatus. Along with the approximately 620-subject first cohort, a separate validation cohort of around 120 different subjects was used. To predict cytomegalovirus infection status, the study combined high-throughput TCR immunosequencing, statistical association of individual TCRs with disease status, and machine learning. A later analysis re-analyzed previously published TCR beta repertoires from 660 or so donors and added high-resolution HLA genotyping to study TCR occurrence patterns. Rather than drawing on any new phenotypic data, the later analysis identified candidate immune exposures from TCR beta sequences and the way those sequences occurred across donors. To decide whether each TCR beta V gene segment behaved as functional or pseudogenic, an earlier analysis of some 570 of the donors relied on high-throughput TCR beta sequencing. Donor age, sex, ethnicity and CMV serostatus were compiled alongside the repertoire data. A later genetic analysis took genome-wide SNP genotypes for about three fifths of the 666 donors and used that subset as a discovery cohort. All discovery cohort repertoires had been generated on a single sequencing platform. Class I and class II HLA loci were covered by the typing at four-digit resolution. The number of typed donors differed by locus: about 620-630 for A, B, C, DRB1 and DQB1; 522 for DQA1; 606 for DPA1; and 400 to 480 for DPB1. Four to six DR-DQ haplotypes were handled as single units for association and clustering, since linkage in the cohort was strong. Among 398 genotyped donors of the cohort, an average of approximately 220,000 unique TCR beta nucleotide sequences was sequenced per donor, of which 15% to 20% were non-productive.

Receptors were amplified or captured by the immunoSEQ multiplex PCR assay. For the multiplex PCR, a mixture combining 60 forward primers for TCR Vbeta segments and 13 reverse primers for TCR Jbeta segments was used. A multiplex PCR assay on genomic DNA amplified the CDR3 region of rearranged TCR beta genes. On the Illumina HiSeq System, the amplified TCR beta libraries were sequenced as 87-base-pair reads. Processing in the source paper ran as follows. Across the 670 or so repertoires, a later analysis counted roughly 84 million unique TCR beta chains, roughly 11 million of which were shared by at least two donors. Raw reads were error-corrected and collapsed into unique sequences by a nearest-neighbor algorithm in which closely related sequences were merged to remove PCR and sequencing errors. CDR3 sequences were aligned to IMGT reference sequences to assign V, D and J gene segments. Each retained sequence needed at least a six-nucleotide match to both a V gene segment and a J gene segment. Rearrangements were called productive when the CDR3 lacked stop codons and stayed in frame with V and J; all others were non-productive. Following IMGT convention, CDR3 was defined as the stretch from the second conserved V-encoded cysteine to the conserved J-encoded phenylalanine. The earlier analysis of 587 of the donors excluded sequences that lacked an unambiguous match to a single V gene segment. An earlier analysis of over 450 of the donors classified V segments as functional when productive rearrangements were above 56.7% and as segregating when the standard deviation between donors was above 5%. A statistical classification framework was developed to diagnose cytomegalovirus status using the catalog of TCR beta chain sequences. In a later analysis, V and J genes were assigned by comparing TCR nucleotide sequences against IMGT/GENE-DB human TR gene sequences. Using the TCRdist pipeline, a later analysis assigned CDR3 sequences along with most-parsimonious VDJ recombination scenarios. In a later analysis, every TCR beta chain was defined by the combination of its CDR3 amino acid sequence and its V-gene family, and reads without a unique V-gene family were dropped. To address suspected cross-contamination and a sequencing artifact, a later analysis removed several hundred highly shared, low-generation-probability nucleotide sequences. A later analysis calculated a clonal expansion index for each public chain from normalized within-repertoire ranks of inferred template counts. In a later analysis, generation probabilities were computed using a VDJ recombination model fitted to out-of-frame rearrangements, and the results were checked against IGoR. Hypergeometric tests were used in a later analysis to score TCR-TCR, TCR-HLA and TCR-CMV co-occurrence, with a repertoire-size bias correction applied to the TCR pairs. To estimate false discovery rates, a later analysis permuted the HLA or CMV assignments 20 times. In a later analysis, co-occurring TCRs were grouped using DBSCAN, with TCRdist sequence similarity added in when clustering inside HLA-allele-positive subsets. For co-occurrence clustering, repertoires with fewer than 30,000 or more than 120,000 public chains were excluded, along with five repertoires with anomalous nucleotide sharing. Not all clones reach the TCRdb copy of this immuneACCESS table, which keeps in-frame sequences only. Checked studies attribute under half of the gap to unresolved V genes and leave the rest unexplained. V and J calls and clone size are given by that table; D and trimming were obtained from the DNA. For this sample the table gives about 94,000 clones, of which around 68% were detected only once. The ten largest clones take up approximately 20% of the sample.

Study-wide findings and limitations: Most CMV-associated TCR beta chains appeared to be HLA-restricted in a later analysis, and the HLA associations seemed to be driven largely by CMV exposure. Because the 87-base-pair reads could not distinguish some IMGT-functional V segments, including TRBV6-2 and TRBV6-3, those segments were excluded. For the cohort, immune exposure information was limited to CMV serostatus. Most TCR sequences were observed very rarely across donors, whereas some public TCRs were present in many individuals. V-gene and J-gene trimming of TCR beta chains was associated with a missense DCLRE1C variant in a later genetic analysis, and the association was replicated in an independent cohort. A further reported finding was that TCR beta sequences accurately predicted the HLA-A and HLA-B alleles for most subjects in the first cohort. Because counts were too low, some 17 rarely observed V segments, including chromosome 9 orphons, were left out of the earlier analysis of 587 of the donors. Linkage disequilibrium might explain the correlated functional status among segregating V segments, but an unknown experimental factor could not be excluded. Presence/absence analyses assumed roughly uniform sequencing depth across donors, an assumption that may not hold. Compared with the roughly 670-donor mean, donors in an Asian-associated ancestry cluster had fewer N-insertions in productive TCRs, according to a later genetic analysis. Cytomegalovirus status was reported to be diagnosed by the classifier with high specificity and sensitivity in both the original and validation cohorts. In a later analysis, the rate of TCR association differed among HLA loci, with DRB1 alleles having the most associated TCRs and HLA-C alleles having the fewest. A total of roughly 160 TCR beta chains were listed by the study as associated with cytomegalovirus. In an earlier analysis of 587 of the donors, most TCR beta V segments were observed in productive rearrangements about 87% or about 30% of the time, broadly matching IMGT annotations. Because some donors lacked HLA typing at each locus, the association tests relied only on the typed subset. When HLA alleles, especially DR and DQ, strongly co-occurred, attributing TCR associations to individual alleles was difficult. In vitro tests confirmed that a few of the cytomegalovirus-associated TCR beta chains recognize cytomegalovirus antigens. In a later analysis, several top co-occurrence clusters were reported to appear linked to parvovirus B19, influenza, CMV and Epstein-Barr virus. In this cohort, only TCR beta chains were sequenced, and detectable features were limited by the absence of alpha or paired-chain data. A later analysis associated 15,000 to 20,000 TCR beta sequences with specific HLA alleles at a false discovery rate of 0.05. A group of highly shared sequence variants was considered likely to be a technical artifact of the sequencing pipeline. The authors suggested that the approach could potentially be generalized to other disease states and immunological phenotypes. A later analysis found that HLA-associated TCR beta chains were more clonally expanded and had lower generation probabilities than equally common non-associated chains.

The V end gives up 4 bases and the J end 5 bases, leaving 6 bases in the junction not matched to a gene. The cysteine opens and the phenylalanine closes a CDR3 of 16 amino acids. Of all the DNA, just the CDR3 is kept, 48 bases in frame from base 1. Reading the germline V gene gives CDR1 SGDLS and CDR2 YYNGEE. The sequencing sample was made of PBMCs. This TCR came from a man aged 30 to 39 in good health and CMV-seropositive. The receptor chain draws on TRBV9 and TRBJ2-2; 12 junctional bases match TRBD1. Here is the DNA: TGTGCCAGCAGCTTCGCGGGACAGGGGGCGACCGGGGAGCTGTTTTTT. Translated, this is CASSFAGQGATGELFF.